This T cell receptor (beta chain) was sequenced in a study of cytomegalovirus exposure and HLA in healthy donors. PCR involved 60 Vbeta and 13 Jbeta primers. Here immunoSEQ multiplex PCR was the method, and the copy in TCRdb shows in-frame clones only, minus some. The table for this sample gives over 75,000 clones. Unrecorded immune exposures were likely, despite nominal health at sampling. On this clone: The antigen remains undetermined.

Overall study results and limits: In vitro work confirmed that a few CMV-associated chains recognize CMV antigens. Because they were indistinguishable, some V segments, including TRBV6-2 and TRBV6-3, were excluded.

CDR3 length: 14 amino acids. The V and J ends lost 4 bases and 4 bases respectively, with 11 bases between them. Germline V gene data show CDR1 as ENHRY and CDR2 as SYGVKD. The source of this sequence is a man aged 45 to 65 in good health and CMV-seronegative. Sequenced: PBMCs. The chain links TRBV10-3 to TRBJ1-3, with D possibly TRBD1 on 6 matching bases. Written as DNA, the CDR3 is TGTGCCATCAGTGTCGGGGGGCGAGGAAACACCATATATTTT. Translation gives CAISVGGRGNTIYF.